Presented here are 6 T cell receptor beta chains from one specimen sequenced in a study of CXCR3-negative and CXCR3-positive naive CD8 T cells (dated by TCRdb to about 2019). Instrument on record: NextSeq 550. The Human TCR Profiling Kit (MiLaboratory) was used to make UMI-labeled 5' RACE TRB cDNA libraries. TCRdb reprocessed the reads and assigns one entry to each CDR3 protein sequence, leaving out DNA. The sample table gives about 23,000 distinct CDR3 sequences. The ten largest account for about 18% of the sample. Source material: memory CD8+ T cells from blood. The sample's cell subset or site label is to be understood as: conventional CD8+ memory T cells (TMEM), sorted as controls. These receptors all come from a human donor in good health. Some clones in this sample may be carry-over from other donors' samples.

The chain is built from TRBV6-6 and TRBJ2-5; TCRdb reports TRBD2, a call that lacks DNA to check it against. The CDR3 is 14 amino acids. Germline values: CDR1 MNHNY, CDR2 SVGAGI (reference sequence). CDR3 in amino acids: CASSSSGVQETQYF.

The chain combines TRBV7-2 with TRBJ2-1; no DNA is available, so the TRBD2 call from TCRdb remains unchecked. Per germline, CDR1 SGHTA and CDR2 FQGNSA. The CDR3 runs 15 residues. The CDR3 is CASSLGIAGYNEQFF.

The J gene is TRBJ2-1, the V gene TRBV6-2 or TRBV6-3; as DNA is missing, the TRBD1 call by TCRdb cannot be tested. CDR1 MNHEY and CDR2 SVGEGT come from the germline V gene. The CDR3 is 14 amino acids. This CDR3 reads CASSYSEGADEQFF.

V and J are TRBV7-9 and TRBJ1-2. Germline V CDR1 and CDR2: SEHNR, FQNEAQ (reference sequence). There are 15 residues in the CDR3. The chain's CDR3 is CASSPGRGGGYGYTF.

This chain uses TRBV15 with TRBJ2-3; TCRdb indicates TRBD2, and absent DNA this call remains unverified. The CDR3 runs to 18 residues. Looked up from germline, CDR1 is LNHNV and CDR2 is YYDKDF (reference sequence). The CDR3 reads CATSRASGLAGGTDTQYF.

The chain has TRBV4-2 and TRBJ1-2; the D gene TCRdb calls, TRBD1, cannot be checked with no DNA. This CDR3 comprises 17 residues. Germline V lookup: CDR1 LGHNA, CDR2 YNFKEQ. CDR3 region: CASSQESPGGSNYGYTF.